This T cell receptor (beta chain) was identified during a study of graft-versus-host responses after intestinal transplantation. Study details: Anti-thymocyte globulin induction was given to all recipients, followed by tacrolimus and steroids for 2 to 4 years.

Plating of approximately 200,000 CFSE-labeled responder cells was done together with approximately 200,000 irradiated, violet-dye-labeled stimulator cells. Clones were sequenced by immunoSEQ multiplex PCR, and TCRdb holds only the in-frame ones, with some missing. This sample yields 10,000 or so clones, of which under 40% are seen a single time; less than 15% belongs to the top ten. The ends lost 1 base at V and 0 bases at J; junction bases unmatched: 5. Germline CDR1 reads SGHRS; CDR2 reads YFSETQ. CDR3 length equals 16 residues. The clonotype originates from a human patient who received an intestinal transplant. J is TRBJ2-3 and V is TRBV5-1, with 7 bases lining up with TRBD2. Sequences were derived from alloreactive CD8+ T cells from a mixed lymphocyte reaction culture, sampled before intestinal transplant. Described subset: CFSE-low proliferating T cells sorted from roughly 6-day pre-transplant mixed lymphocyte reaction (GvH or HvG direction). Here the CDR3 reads CASSLPSGGSTDTQYF. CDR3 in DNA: TGCGCCAGCAGCTTGCCCTCCGGGGGGAGCACAGATACGCAGTATTTT.